The text below deals with one T cell receptor beta chain. Its recognized antigen is unknown. The junction shows a germline mismatch at one end, possibly a read error. The CDR3 contains 13 residues, cysteine and phenylalanine counted. Just CDR3 DNA is preserved here, 39 bases in frame from base 1. Libraries of naive CD8 T cells were built from 20,000 to 1,000,000 sorted cells, with 10%, 30% or 50% of the purified RNA used. On a BD FACSAria II, naive CD8 T cells were FACS-sorted as CD8+CD4-CCR7+CD45RA+ and collected into RLT Plus buffer. To test detection sensitivity, Jurkat RNA equivalent to more than 9 TCR copies was spiked into samples of roughly 18,000-1,000,000 naive CD8 T cells. CD8 T cells were enriched with RosetteSep CD8+ T Cell Enrichment Cocktail and Ficoll-Paque, followed by ACK red cell lysis. The data originate from a study of molecular identifiers for immune sequencing clone quantification listed by TCRdb under 2018. Notes on the research overall: For a replicate experiment, the RNA from either about 20,000 or 100,000 naive CD8 T cells was divided into five aliquots, and four of those aliquots went on to sequencing. This methods study used CD8 T cells to benchmark TCR RNA copy counting and molecular-identifier clustering-based TCR repertoire sequencing (MIDCIRS). Here is what the overall study found, with its caveats: In CMV-specific effector cells, clones with more than 20 RNA copies contained over 98% of molecules, whereas in naive cells such clones contained under 1% of molecules. Highly expanded clone sizes could be underestimated if identical TCR molecules share a barcode. Even against a background of approximately 1 million naive CD8 T cells, spiked-in Jurkat TCR RNA amounting to a single cell's worth was reported to be detectable. Modeling indicated about 3.1 TCR RNA copies recovered per cell, compared with roughly 10 by digital PCR, which implies a capture efficiency of 25% to 35%. When barcode sub-clustering was omitted, TCR diversity was inflated by chimeric consensus sequences, with chimeras reaching as high as 47%. Naive libraries contained spiked-in Jurkat TCR RNA (more than 9 copies' worth), which is not part of the donor repertoire.

Libraries came from PCR. Sequencer: NextSeq 500. Bulk TCR libraries were generated as previously described, with the TCR primers listed in Table S5 used. The Qiagen AllPrep DNA/RNA kit was used to purify total RNA. Before analysis, reads from multiple sequencing runs of the same library were pooled. Per the original workflow: Only reads with exact TCR constant sequence were kept, trimmed to 150 nt, and grouped by their 12-nt molecular barcodes. Reads in each barcode group were sub-clustered using a 15% Levenshtein threshold, and a quality-weighted consensus sequence was built for each RNA molecule. Non-functional sequences were excluded, and lower-count sequences lying one edit away from another sequence were also excluded. On the basis of fitting two negative binomial distributions, barcode sub-clusters with fewer than 20% of the maximum read count were discarded. TCRdb applied fastp at Q25 and MiXCR to the public reads, then kept only in-frame beta chains. When rows share a CDR3 protein, they turn into one entry using the most common DNA and genes. TCRdb, not the original authors, processed these V and J calls. The sample includes over 50,000 distinct CDR3 sequences, with roughly 38% observed a single time. The leading ten clones occupy about 4.1% of the sample.

The source material was naive CD8+ T cells from blood, with Jurkat cell RNA spiked in. In the paper's terms, the cell subset or site label means: FACS-sorted CD8+CD4-CCR7+CD45RA+ naive T cells. The chain uses TRBV12-3 or TRBV12-4 and TRBJ1-1; the D gene remains uncertain. The receptor was isolated from a human donor in good health. Some libraries in this study had Jurkat cell RNA spiked in. CDR3 reads: CASKNSQYTVAFF. The DNA sequence is given as TGTGCCAGCAAGAACAGCCAGTACACTGTAGCTTTCTTT.